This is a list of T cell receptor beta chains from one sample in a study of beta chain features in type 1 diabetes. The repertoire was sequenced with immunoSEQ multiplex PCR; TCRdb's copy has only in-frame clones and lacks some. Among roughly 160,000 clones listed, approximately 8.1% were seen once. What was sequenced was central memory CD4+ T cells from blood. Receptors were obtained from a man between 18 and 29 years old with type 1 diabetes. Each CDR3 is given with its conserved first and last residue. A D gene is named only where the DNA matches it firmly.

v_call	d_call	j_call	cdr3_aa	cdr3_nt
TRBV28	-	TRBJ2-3	CASSPPTVTDTQYF	TGTGCCAGCAGTCCCCCCACGGTAACAGATACGCAGTATTTT
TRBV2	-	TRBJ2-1	CASSGLGSQFF	TGTGCCAGCAGTGGACTAGGGAGTCAGTTCTTC
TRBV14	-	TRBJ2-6	CASSPLGLARRANVLTF	TGTGCCAGCAGTCCATTAGGACTGGCTCGGAGGGCCAACGTCCTGACTTTC
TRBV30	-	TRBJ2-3	CAWSVHKRGRVGRDKLSTDTQYF	TGTGCCTGGAGTGTACACAAACGAGGTCGGGTAGGGAGAGACAAACTTAGCACAGATACGCAGTATTTT
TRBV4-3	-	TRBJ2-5	CASSQDREPEETQYF	TGCGCCAGCAGCCAAGATAGAGAGCCTGAAGAGACCCAGTACTTC
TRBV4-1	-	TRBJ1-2	CASSRTGGVNYGYTF	TGCGCCAGCAGCCGAACCGGGGGGGTTAACTATGGCTACACCTTC
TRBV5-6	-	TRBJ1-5	CASSQRQYNQPQHF	TGTGCCAGCAGCCAAAGACAGTACAATCAGCCCCAGCATTTT
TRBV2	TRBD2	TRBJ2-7	CAGAMGLAGSRGYEQYF	TGTGCCGGGGCGATGGGACTAGCGGGGTCCCGGGGGTACGAGCAGTACTTC
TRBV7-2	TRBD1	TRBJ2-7	CASSLTADRAYEQYF	TGTGCCAGCAGCTTAACTGCGGACAGGGCCTACGAGCAGTACTTC
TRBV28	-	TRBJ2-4	CASSTATGGHF	TGTGCCAGCAGTACAGCCACGGGCGGGCACTTC
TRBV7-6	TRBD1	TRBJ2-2	CASSPGQENTGELFF	TGTGCCAGCAGTCCAGGACAGGAAAACACCGGGGAGCTGTTTTTT
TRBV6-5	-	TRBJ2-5	CASSYGGETQYF	TGTGCCAGCAGTTACGGGGGGGAGACCCAGTACTTC
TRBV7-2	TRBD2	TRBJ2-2	CASSLRQRGDTGELFF	TGTGCCAGCAGCTTAAGGCAGCGGGGGGACACCGGGGAGCTGTTTTTT